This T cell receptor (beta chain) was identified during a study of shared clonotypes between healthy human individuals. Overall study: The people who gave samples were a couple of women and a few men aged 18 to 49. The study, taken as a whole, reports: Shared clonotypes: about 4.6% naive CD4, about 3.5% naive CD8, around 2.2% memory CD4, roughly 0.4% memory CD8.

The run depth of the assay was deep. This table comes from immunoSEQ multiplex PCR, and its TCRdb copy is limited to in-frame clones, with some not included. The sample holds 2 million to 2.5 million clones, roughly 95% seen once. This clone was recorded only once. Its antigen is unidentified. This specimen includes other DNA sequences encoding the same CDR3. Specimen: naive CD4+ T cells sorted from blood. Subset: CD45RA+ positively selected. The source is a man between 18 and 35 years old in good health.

The CDR3 nucleotides are TGTGCCAGCAGTTACTCGGGCTCCTACGAGCAGTACTTC. Amino acid sequence: CASSYSGSYEQYF. The chain combines TRBV6-6 with TRBJ2-7; D gene ambiguous. The CDR3 runs 13 residues. Trimming removed 0 bases at V and 0 bases at J, with 3 bases between. Germline values: CDR1 MNHNY, CDR2 SVGAGI (reference sequence).